The TCR beta chain described here comes from a study of blood T cells in healthy people across ages. Study-wide background: Roughly one uniquely barcoded beta molecule per two T cells was captured.

They isolated at least 7 million PBMCs from each sample. Next came a second PCR, run for about 6 to 11 cycles, which used a sample-barcoded 5' primer along with a J-beta primer mix. The template-switch adaptor, which had 12 random nucleotides, put a tag on each cDNA molecule. TCRdb recomputed calls from the 5' RACE reads with MiXCR, one row per CDR3 protein. Of 1,100,000 or so distinct CDR3 sequences in the sample, roughly 45% were seen once. Germline CDR1 LNHDA, CDR2 SQIVND (reference sequence). Trimming cost V 4 bases and J 6 bases, with 13 bases left between them. The CDR3 totals 13 residues. The sequencing sample was made of blood. This clonotype was sampled from a woman aged 55-70 years in good health. The genes are TRBV19 and TRBJ2-7; possibly TRBD1 for D (6 bases). CDR3 nucleotide sequence: TGTGCCAGTAGTACAGCTGGGACAAGCGAGCAGTACTTC. Protein product: CASSTAGTSEQYF.